A selection of T cell receptor beta chains follows, all from one sample in a study of cytomegalovirus exposure and HLA in healthy donors. Assay used: immunoSEQ multiplex PCR; TCRdb lists only in-frame clones, some missing. This table holds about 120,000 clones, about 9.4% found once. Sequencing used PBMCs. These receptors originate from a woman aged 40 to 50 in good health and CMV-seropositive. Each CDR3 is given with its conserved first and last residue.

TRBJ1-4,TRBV5-1,14,CASRYRQSNEKLFF
TRBJ1-2,TRBV5-1,15,CASSPWTGSGYGYTF
TRBJ2-7,TRBV7-9,9,CASSLSKYF
TRBJ2-2,TRBV19,14,CATQTAVGAGELFF
TRBJ1-2,TRBV4-1,14,CASSPSGANYGYTF
-,TRBV29-1,12,CSVAQGNYEQYF
TRBJ2-6,TRBV25-1,18,CASSPPEGDFSGANVLTF
TRBJ1-4,TRBV5-4,15,CASSLRTGGNEKLFF
TRBJ2-1,TRBV13,15,CASSFRDRGHNEQFF
TRBJ2-6,TRBV5-6,18,CASSLYQGTGSGANVLTF
TRBJ1-1,TRBV27,15,CASSPGQSLNTEAFF
TRBJ1-4,TRBV5-1,13,CASSLGAEEKLFF
TRBJ1-5,TRBV6-1,15,CACLIAQGGNQPQHF
TRBJ2-3,TRBV14,17,CASSRGRRGAFTDTQYF
TRBJ2-5,TRBV10-3,14,CAISPPGQQETQYF
TRBJ1-2,TRBV28,15,CASSLNPVLALGYTF
TRBJ2-3,TRBV7-3,16,CASSLSLAGGGDTQYF
TRBJ2-1,TRBV5-4,14,CASSASLSYNEQFF
TRBJ1-2,TRBV15,14,CATSTRQVGDGYTF
TRBJ1-1,TRBV7-9,14,CASSFDWGGTEAFF
TRBJ2-3,TRBV5-4,15,CASSLYLRNTDTQYF
TRBJ1-6,TRBV10-3,15,CAIRGAYSSITPLHF
TRBJ2-4,TRBV7-8,12,CASSLPQGQRNF